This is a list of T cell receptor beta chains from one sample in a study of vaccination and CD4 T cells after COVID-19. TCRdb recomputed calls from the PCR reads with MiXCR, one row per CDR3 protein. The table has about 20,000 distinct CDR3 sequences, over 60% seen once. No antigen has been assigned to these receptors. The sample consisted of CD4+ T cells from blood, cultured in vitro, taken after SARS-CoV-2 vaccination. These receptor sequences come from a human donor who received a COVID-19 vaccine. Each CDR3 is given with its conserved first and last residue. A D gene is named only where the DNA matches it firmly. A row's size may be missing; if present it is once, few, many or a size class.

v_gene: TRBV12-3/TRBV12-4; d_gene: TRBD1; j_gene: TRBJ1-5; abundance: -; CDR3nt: TGTGCCAGCACCGCGGACAGGGGCAATCAGCCCCAGCATTTT; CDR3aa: CASTADRGNQPQHF
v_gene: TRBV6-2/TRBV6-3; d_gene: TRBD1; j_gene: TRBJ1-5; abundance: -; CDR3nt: TGTGCCAGCAGCTCGCCGGGACAGGGGGCTGACTCTCAGCCCCAGCATTTT; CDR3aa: CASSSPGQGADSQPQHF
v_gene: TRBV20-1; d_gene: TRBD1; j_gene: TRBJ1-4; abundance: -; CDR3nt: TGCAGTGCTAGAGATAGGGACAGGGTGGGGCTAAATGAAAAACTGTTTTTT; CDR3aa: CSARDRDRVGLNEKLFF
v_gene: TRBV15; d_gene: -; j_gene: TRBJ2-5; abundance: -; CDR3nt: TGTGCCACCAGCAGGTTGGCTCGGGAGACCCAGTACTTC; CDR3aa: CATSRLARETQYF
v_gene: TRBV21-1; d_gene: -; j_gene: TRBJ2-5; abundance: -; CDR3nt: TGTGCCAGCAGCAAAGCAGCGGACTACCTCCCAAAGACCCAGTACTTC; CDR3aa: CASSKAADYLPKTQYF
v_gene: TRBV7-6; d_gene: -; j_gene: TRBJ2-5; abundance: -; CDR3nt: TGTGCCAGCAGCTTAGATAGCCTGCGGGGAGAGACCCAGTACTTC; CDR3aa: CASSLDSLRGETQYF
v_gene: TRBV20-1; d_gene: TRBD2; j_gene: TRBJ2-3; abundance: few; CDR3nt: TGCAGTGTAATTAGCGGGGGGGCTACAGATACGCAGTATTTT; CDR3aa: CSVISGGATDTQYF
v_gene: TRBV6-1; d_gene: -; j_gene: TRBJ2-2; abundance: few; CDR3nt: TGTGCCAGCAGCAGACAGTTCCTGAACACCGGGGAGCTGTTTTTT; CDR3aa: CASSRQFLNTGELFF
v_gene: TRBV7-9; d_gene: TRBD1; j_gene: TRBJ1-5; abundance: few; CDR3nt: TGTGCCAGCAGCTCCTCCGGGACAGGGATTCAGCCCCAGCATTTT; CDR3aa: CASSSSGTGIQPQHF
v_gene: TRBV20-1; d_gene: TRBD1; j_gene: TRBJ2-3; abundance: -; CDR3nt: TGCAGTGCTACCGGACAGGGGGGCACAGATACGCAGTATTTT; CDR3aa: CSATGQGGTDTQYF
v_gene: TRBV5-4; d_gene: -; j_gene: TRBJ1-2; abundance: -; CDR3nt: TGTGCCAGCAGGCCAGACACTAACTATGGCTACACCTTC; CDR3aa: CASRPDTNYGYTF
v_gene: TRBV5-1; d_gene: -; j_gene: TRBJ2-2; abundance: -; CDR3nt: TGCGCCAGCAGCTTGGTCGCGTTCTCGAGCACCGGGGAGCTGTTTTTT; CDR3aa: CASSLVAFSSTGELFF
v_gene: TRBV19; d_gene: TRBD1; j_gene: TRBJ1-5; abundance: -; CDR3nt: TGTGCCAGTAGTGCCCGACAGGGGGCTCGGTCCCAGCATTTT; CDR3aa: CASSARQGARSQHF